Listed here are 24 T cell receptor beta chains from one sample, sequenced in a study of cytomegalovirus exposure and HLA in healthy donors. Generated by immunoSEQ multiplex PCR, the TCRdb table keeps only in-frame clones and is missing some. The sample records about 88,000 clones, roughly 84% being singletons. Material: PBMCs. All receptors derive from a woman aged 18-30 years in good health and CMV-seropositive.

The gene calls are TRBV7-2 and TRBJ1-4; D might be TRBD1 (5 bases). Germline-derived CDR1 and CDR2 are SGHTA and FQGNSA. Deletions cut 5 bases from V and 8 bases from J, with 9 bases between. The CDR3 sequence is 12 residues long. This chain's CDR3 is CASSPGGEKLFF. Here the CDR3 DNA reads TGTGCCAGCAGCCCCGGGGGAGAAAAACTGTTTTTT.

The V and J genes are TRBV9 and TRBJ2-6; 11 nucleotides agree with TRBD1. This CDR3 is 20 amino acids long. Germline V gives CDR1 SGDLS, CDR2 YYNGEE. V shed 0 bases and J 2 bases; nucleotides not matched to a gene: 10. CDR3 amino acids: CASSVDLPGQGGPGANVLTF. The CDR3 nucleotides are TGTGCCAGCAGCGTAGACCTCCCGGGACAGGGGGGACCTGGGGCCAACGTCCTGACTTTC.

The genes are TRBV7-7 and TRBJ2-5; 11 bases map to TRBD1. In germline, CDR1 is SSHAT, CDR2 FNYEAQ (reference sequence). The CDR3 runs 15 residues. The V gene end was trimmed by 3 bases and the J gene end by 5 bases; junction bases not matched to a gene: 5. DNA for the CDR3: TGTGCCAGCAGCTTCAGGACAGGGGGCTTGGAGACCCAGTACTTC. It codes for CASSFRTGGLETQYF.

This clone was counted between two and nine times. The chain combines TRBV21-1 with TRBJ1-5; the table gives TRBD1 as D, unverified against the DNA. TRBV21-1 constitutes a pseudogene. The CDR3 runs to 18 residues. CDR3: CASSKGPKGRHFHQPQHF. CDR3 DNA: TGTGCCAGCAGCAAAGGACCAAAAGGTAGACATTTCCATCAGCCCCAGCATTTT.

The rearrangement joins TRBV4-2 to TRBJ1-5, with 9 bases matching TRBD1. J lost 2 bases, V lost 1 base, and 0 bases had no gene match. The CDR3 sequence is 15 residues long. Germline CDR1 LGHNA, CDR2 YNFKEQ. The DNA for the CDR3 is TGTGCCAGCAGCCAAGGGACAGGGGGCAATCAGCCCCAGCATTTT. Translated: CASSQGTGGNQPQHF.

This chain joins TRBV19 and TRBJ1-1; D is perhaps TRBD1 (6 bases). The CDR3 contains 16 residues. Germline CDR1 is LNHDA and CDR2 is SQIVND (reference sequence). V lost 2 bases and J lost 0, with 13 bases in between. CDR3 bases: TGTGCCAGTAGTATAACCCAGGGGCTTATGAACACTGAAGCTTTCTTT. Translating gives CASSITQGLMNTEAFF.

This clone came up a few times. This rearrangement joins TRBV6-4 to TRBJ2-3; TRBD1 matches at 7 bases. The length of the CDR3 is 15 residues. After removal of 5 bases from V and 2 bases from J, the junction contained 7 bases not matched to a gene. The germline gives CDR1 MRHNA, CDR2 SNTAGT. DNA for the CDR3: TGTGCCAGCAGTAGGGTGACAGGGACCACAGATACGCAGTATTTT. Translation gives CASSRVTGTTDTQYF.

CDR3 in amino acids: CASSVASSGGGNTGELFF. The CDR3 bases are TGTGCCAGCAGCGTAGCTAGCAGCGGGGGTGGGAACACCGGGGAGCTGTTTTTT. The chain links TRBV9 to TRBJ2-2, with 8 bases lining up with TRBD2. Germline trimming cut 0 bases from V and 1 base from J; bases unmatched to any gene: 8. Germline CDR1 SGDLS, CDR2 YYNGEE. The CDR3 covers 18 residues.

The CDR3 region has the DNA TGCGCCAGCAGCCGAACGCCGGGACAGGGCACAACTAATGAAAAACTGTTTTTT. This encodes CASSRTPGQGTTNEKLFF. This chain connects TRBV4-1 to TRBJ1-4; 9 bases align to TRBD1. The CDR3 totals 18 residues. After removal of 4 bases from V and 0 bases from J, the junction contained 9 bases not matched to a gene. Germline V lookup: CDR1 MGHRA, CDR2 YSYEKL.

This clone was detected only once. V gene TRBV15 combines with J gene TRBJ2-2; D is possibly TRBD1 (6 bases). Germline CDR1 LNHNV, CDR2 YYDKDF (reference sequence). The length of the CDR3 is 16 residues. The V gene lost 1 base and the J gene lost 8 bases, with 17 bases spanning the gap. This CDR3 reads CATSRGTQGSWGELFF. CDR3 DNA sequence: TGTGCCACCAGCAGAGGAACGCAGGGGAGCTGGGGGGAGCTGTTTTTT.

The chain employs TRBV6-5 and TRBJ1-5, with 12 positions matching TRBD1. This CDR3 is 15 amino acids long. CDR1 and CDR2 (germline): MNHEY, SVGAGI. Trimming took 5 bases from V and 9 from J; bases not matched to a gene: 8. The CDR3 here is CASSRDRGRVGPQHF. The CDR3 DNA is TGTGCCAGCAGTCGGGACAGGGGGCGGGTGGGGCCCCAGCATTTT.

Details on this clone: Other DNA sequences within the sample encode an identical CDR3. This chain connects TRBV28 to TRBJ1-3; D is uncertain. Germline loops: CDR1 MDHEN, CDR2 SYDVKM. The CDR3 is made up of 11 amino acids. The V gene lost 5 bases and the J gene lost 4 bases, with 3 bases spanning the gap. CDR3 sequence (DNA): TGTGCCAGCAGTCCAGGAAACACCATATATTTT. Its protein product is CASSPGNTIYF.

The chain joins TRBV9 to TRBJ2-1; D possibly corresponds to TRBD2 (6 bases). Germline assignment: CDR1 SGDLS and CDR2 YYNGEE. Trimming left V 4 bases short and J 13 bases short, with 15 bases between. CDR3 length: 12 amino acids. The CDR3 bases are TGTGCCAGCAGCCGGGGGACCTATTCCCAGTTCTTC. Translated, it gives CASSRGTYSQFF.

The chain employs TRBV7-3 and TRBJ1-1; TRBD1 matches at 8 bases. Losses at the gene ends were 6 bases for V and 6 bases for J; bases not matched to a gene: 18. The CDR3 sequence is 17 residues long. Germline CDR1 and CDR2: SGHTA and FQGTGA. CDR3 bases: TGTGCCAGCAGTTATTACGTTCTAGGACAGGGTAGCCCTGAAGCTTTCTTT. Encoded protein: CASSYYVLGQGSPEAFF.

The chain joins TRBV5-1 to TRBJ1-1; a possible D gene is TRBD1 (6 bases). V lost 2 bases to trimming and J lost 7 bases, with 12 bases between them. The CDR3 has 13 amino acids. Per germline, CDR1 SGHRS and CDR2 YFSETQ. The CDR3 DNA is TGCGCCAGCAGCTTTGGGCAGGGGAGTGAAGCTTTCTTT. Protein sequence: CASSFGQGSEAFF.

The chain links TRBV4-1 to TRBJ2-2; tentative D call: TRBD1 (6 bases). V dropped 10 bases and J dropped 3 bases, with 15 bases sitting between them. The CDR3 length is 14 residues. Germline CDR1 reads MGHRA; CDR2 reads YSYEKL. In DNA form, the CDR3 reads TGCGCCATCAACAACAGGGATCACACCGGGGAGCTGTTTTTT. The encoded protein is CAINNRDHTGELFF.

This chain links TRBV2 with TRBJ2-1; 10 positions agree with TRBD1. This CDR3 is 17 amino acids long. Germline loops: CDR1 SNHLY, CDR2 FYNNEI. The ends lost 5 bases at V and 1 base at J; junction bases unmatched: 8. The CDR3 reads CASSTPPGQGSYNEQFF. The CDR3 DNA reads TGTGCCAGCAGTACTCCACCGGGACAGGGGTCCTACAATGAGCAGTTCTTC.

The gene calls are TRBV5-1 and TRBJ2-4, with 7 nucleotides matching TRBD1. The ends lost 5 bases at V and 1 base at J; junction bases unmatched: 3. CDR1 is SGHRS and CDR2 is YFSETQ in the germline V gene. The CDR3 has 14 amino acids. CDR3 sequence reads: CASSLQGAKNIQYF. The DNA for the CDR3 is TGCGCCAGCAGTTTACAGGGGGCCAAAAACATTCAGTACTTC.

V and J are TRBV5-1 and TRBJ1-1, with unresolved D. The CDR3 length is 13 residues. CDR1 is SGHRS and CDR2 is YFSETQ in the germline V gene. V was shortened by 4 bases and J by 4 bases, with 11 bases between the two germline ends. The CDR3 region has the DNA TGCGCCAGCAGCCCGCAGGCAGGCACTGAAGCTTTCTTT. This translates into CASSPQAGTEAFF.

V usage is TRBV6-5 and J usage is TRBJ1-5; D may be TRBD1 (5 bases). Trimming left V 5 bases short and J 4 bases short, with 9 bases between. Germline V CDR1 and CDR2: MNHEY, SVGAGI. This CDR3 region has 13 residues. The CDR3 here is CASSTQVNQPQHF. The CDR3 DNA is TGTGCCAGCAGTACACAGGTTAATCAGCCCCAGCATTTT.

This rearrangement joins TRBV9 to TRBJ2-1; TRBD2 matches 9 bases. V was pared by 3 bases and J by 8 bases, with 9 bases of the junction left unmatched. The CDR3 spans 15 residues. Germline-derived CDR1 and CDR2 are SGDLS and YYNGEE. The CDR3 here is CASSAGAGGPDEQFF. The CDR3 region has the DNA TGTGCCAGCAGCGCTGGGGCGGGGGGGCCGGATGAGCAGTTCTTC.

The chain joins TRBV6-5 to TRBJ1-2, with D unclear. Germline loops: CDR1 MNHEY, CDR2 SVGAGI. V lost 7 bases to trimming and J lost 0 bases, with 12 bases between them. This CDR3 is built from 14 residues. This CDR3 is CASTGREANYGYTF. CDR3 bases: TGTGCCAGCACCGGGAGGGAAGCTAACTATGGCTACACCTTC.

Here the CDR3 reads CASRAGQGSHGYTF. CDR3 sequence (DNA): TGCGCCAGCAGGGCGGGACAGGGTTCCCATGGCTACACCTTC. The rearrangement uses TRBV10-2 and TRBJ1-2; 9 positions match TRBD1. The CDR3 has 14 amino acids. CDR1 is WSHSY and CDR2 is SAAADI in the germline V gene. The ends lost 6 bases at V and 6 bases at J; junction bases unmatched: 8.

This clone was counted a few times. The chain couples TRBV2 to TRBJ1-5; 7 bases map to TRBD1. Germline V gene sequence: CDR1 SNHLY, CDR2 FYNNEI. This CDR3 has 14 amino acids. J gave up 2 bases and V 6 bases, and 4 bases lay outside the gene matches. CDR3 nucleotides: TGTGCCAGCAGAACCACAGGGGGCAATCAGCCCCAGCATTTT. This codes for CASRTTGGNQPQHF.